A selection of T cell receptor beta chains follows, all from one sample in a study of blood T cell repertoires in COVID-19. This table comes from immunoSEQ multiplex PCR, and its TCRdb copy is limited to in-frame clones, with some not included. In the table there are about 42,000 clones, 77% of which are singletons. The sequencing sample was made of peripheral blood. The receptors were gathered from a woman aged 70-85 years with acute or convalescent COVID-19. Both conserved end residues are part of each CDR3. The order of the fields is J gene, D gene, V gene, clone size, CDR3 DNA, CDR3 protein. The D gene is left open where the match is weak. Size tells how often a clone was seen (once, few, many) or the class of an expanded clone, and some rows leave it out.

j_call: TRBJ2-3; d_call: TRBD2; v_call: TRBV3-1/TRBV3-2; clone_size: NA; cdr3_nt: TGTGCCAGCAGCCAATGGCGGGAGGAGACAGATACGCAGTATTTT; cdr3_aa: CASSQWREETDTQYF
j_call: TRBJ1-5; d_call: NA; v_call: TRBV19; clone_size: NA; cdr3_nt: TGTGCCAGTAGTATTGGCCAGAATAGCAATCAGCCCCAGCATTTT; cdr3_aa: CASSIGQNSNQPQHF
j_call: TRBJ1-4; d_call: TRBD1; v_call: TRBV6-6; clone_size: NA; cdr3_nt: TGTGCCAGCAGCGATACAGGGGAAACTAATGAAAAACTGTTTTTT; cdr3_aa: CASSDTGETNEKLFF
j_call: TRBJ1-4; d_call: NA; v_call: TRBV19; clone_size: once; cdr3_nt: TGTGCCAGTAGTACCCCCCGGAGGGATGAAAAACTGTTTTTT; cdr3_aa: CASSTPRRDEKLFF
j_call: TRBJ2-7; d_call: NA; v_call: TRBV28; clone_size: NA; cdr3_nt: TGTGCCAGCAGTTTAGGAACTAGCTCCTACGAGCAGTACTTC; cdr3_aa: CASSLGTSSYEQYF
j_call: TRBJ2-7; d_call: NA; v_call: TRBV10-3; clone_size: few; cdr3_nt: TGTGCCACGCAGCCGACAGGACAGAGCTACGAGCAGTACTTC; cdr3_aa: CATQPTGQSYEQYF
j_call: TRBJ2-5; d_call: NA; v_call: TRBV19; clone_size: NA; cdr3_nt: TGTGCCAGTAGTCCAGGACTCCCCGGGGAGACCCAGTACTTC; cdr3_aa: CASSPGLPGETQYF
j_call: TRBJ2-1; d_call: NA; v_call: TRBV9; clone_size: few; cdr3_nt: TGTGCCAGCAGCGTAGAAGTCGGTGAGCAGTTCTTC; cdr3_aa: CASSVEVGEQFF
j_call: TRBJ1-2; d_call: NA; v_call: TRBV6-5; clone_size: NA; cdr3_nt: TGTGCCAGCATGAAAACAGGAGTCTATGGCTACACCTTC; cdr3_aa: CASMKTGVYGYTF
j_call: TRBJ1-5; d_call: NA; v_call: TRBV28; clone_size: NA; cdr3_nt: TGTGCCAGCAGTTTGGAGTGGGGCAGGCGTGAGCGTCAGCCCCAGCATTTT; cdr3_aa: CASSLEWGRRERQPQHF
j_call: TRBJ2-3; d_call: NA; v_call: TRBV5-8; clone_size: NA; cdr3_nt: TGTGCCAGCAGCTTGCAACTAACTAGCACAGATACGCAGTATTTT; cdr3_aa: CASSLQLTSTDTQYF
j_call: TRBJ1-1; d_call: TRBD1; v_call: TRBV30; clone_size: NA; cdr3_nt: TGTGCCTGGAGTGTGACAGGGGGGGCCACTGAAGCTTTCTTT; cdr3_aa: CAWSVTGGATEAFF
j_call: TRBJ2-7; d_call: NA; v_call: TRBV30; clone_size: NA; cdr3_nt: TGTGCCTGGAGCTTGACTATCTACTACGAGCAGTACTTC; cdr3_aa: CAWSLTIYYEQYF
j_call: TRBJ1-1; d_call: TRBD1; v_call: TRBV30; clone_size: NA; cdr3_nt: TGTGCCTGGAGTGCCCGACAGGGGCGAACTGAAGCTTTCTTT; cdr3_aa: CAWSARQGRTEAFF
j_call: TRBJ1-6; d_call: NA; v_call: TRBV7-2; clone_size: NA; cdr3_nt: TGTGCCAGCAGCTTAGGTAGTGTTAATTCACCCCTCCACTTT; cdr3_aa: CASSLGSVNSPLHF
j_call: TRBJ2-6; d_call: NA; v_call: TRBV27; clone_size: NA; cdr3_nt: TGTGCCAGCAAAGGGACTTCCAGCGGGGCCAACGTCCTGACTTTC; cdr3_aa: CASKGTSSGANVLTF
j_call: TRBJ1-4; d_call: NA; v_call: TRBV27; clone_size: few; cdr3_nt: TGTGCCAGCAGTTTAGGGGCAGGGGTAAATGAAAAACTGTTTTTT; cdr3_aa: CASSLGAGVNEKLFF
j_call: TRBJ2-7; d_call: TRBD2; v_call: TRBV7-2; clone_size: few; cdr3_nt: TGTGCCAGCAGCTTAACTAGCGGGGGCGCGCCCTACGAGCAGTACTTC; cdr3_aa: CASSLTSGGAPYEQYF
j_call: TRBJ2-7; d_call: NA; v_call: TRBV3-1/TRBV3-2; clone_size: NA; cdr3_nt: TGTGCCAGCAGCCAGTCTCGGGGGACCAGCGAGCAGTACTTC; cdr3_aa: CASSQSRGTSEQYF
j_call: TRBJ1-3; d_call: NA; v_call: TRBV2; clone_size: NA; cdr3_nt: TGTGCCAGCAGTGGGCTTGGTCGGGTGGCTGGAAACACCATATATTTT; cdr3_aa: CASSGLGRVAGNTIYF
j_call: TRBJ2-7; d_call: NA; v_call: TRBV5-1; clone_size: NA; cdr3_nt: TGCGCCAGCAGCTTGGGCTCGGCAGGGAACTACGAGCAGTACTTC; cdr3_aa: CASSLGSAGNYEQYF
j_call: TRBJ2-2; d_call: NA; v_call: TRBV21-1; clone_size: few; cdr3_nt: TGTGCCAGCAGCAAAGGGGGACAGCAGAAGGACACCGGGGAGCTGTTTTTT; cdr3_aa: CASSKGGQQKDTGELFF
j_call: TRBJ2-1; d_call: TRBD2; v_call: TRBV30; clone_size: NA; cdr3_nt: TGTGCCTGGAGTGTACTAGCGGGAGTGTACTACAATGAGCAGTTCTTC; cdr3_aa: CAWSVLAGVYYNEQFF
j_call: TRBJ1-1; d_call: NA; v_call: TRBV5-1; clone_size: few; cdr3_nt: TGCGCCAGCAGCTTCGGACAGAAACTCATGAACACTGAAGCTTTCTTT; cdr3_aa: CASSFGQKLMNTEAFF
j_call: TRBJ1-6; d_call: NA; v_call: TRBV21-1; clone_size: NA; cdr3_nt: TGTGCCAGCAGCAAAGAAGACTGGATCCGGGACAGAGGACATTCACCCCTCCACTTT; cdr3_aa: CASSKEDWIRDRGHSPLHF
j_call: TRBJ2-3; d_call: TRBD1; v_call: TRBV30; clone_size: NA; cdr3_nt: TGTGCCTGGAGTGGAGGTACCATTCAGGACAGGGACAGATATGCTCGGACAGATACGCAGTATTTT; cdr3_aa: CAWSGGTIQDRDRYARTDTQYF
j_call: TRBJ2-7; d_call: TRBD1; v_call: TRBV6-5; clone_size: NA; cdr3_nt: TGTGCCAGCAGACCGCACCGGGACAGGGGGCGCGAGCAGTACTTC; cdr3_aa: CASRPHRDRGREQYF
j_call: TRBJ2-7; d_call: NA; v_call: TRBV28; clone_size: NA; cdr3_nt: TGTGCCAGCAGAAGGGGGGGTTACGAGCAGTACTTC; cdr3_aa: CASRRGGYEQYF
j_call: TRBJ1-5; d_call: NA; v_call: TRBV21-1; clone_size: NA; cdr3_nt: TGTGCCAGCAGCAAAGGTGGGGGGGGATGGGTATGTGATCAGCCCCAGCATTTT; cdr3_aa: CASSKGGGGWVCDQPQHF